Following are 8 T cell receptor beta chains from one sample sequenced in a study of human T cells and chemical hapten exposure. TCRdb ran MiXCR on the RACE reads and lists one entry per CDR3 protein. The data hold 110,000 to 150,000 distinct CDR3 sequences, with 10% to 15% observed a single time. Time point defined: patch test 2, 6 weeks after DPC sensitization. Treatment denoted: therapeutic diphenylcyclopropenone sensitization with weekly scalp DPC. Sequenced material: whole blood, taken in connection with sensitization to the hapten diphenylcyclopropenone (DPC). These receptor sequences come from a woman aged 50 to 60 with alopecia areata. Some clones in this sample may be carry-over from other donors' samples.

This clonotype has a handful of counts. The V gene is TRBV27, the J gene TRBJ2-1; D might be TRBD2 (5 bases). The CDR3 extends over 13 amino acids. V was trimmed by 4 bases and J by 2 bases, leaving 6 bases between them. Looked up from germline, CDR1 is MNHEY and CDR2 is SMNVEV (reference sequence). DNA of the CDR3: TGTGCCAGCAGTTGGACTCCCTACAATGAGCAGTTCTTC. Translated, it gives CASSWTPYNEQFF.

This clonotype was seen a handful of times. V and J are TRBV2 and TRBJ1-2; 12 bases are shared with TRBD1. The V and J ends lost 7 bases and 4 bases, in that order; junction bases with no gene match: 7. Germline CDR1 SNHLY, CDR2 FYNNEI. This CDR3 has 15 amino acids. The CDR3 reads CASNPGTGGVYGYTF. The CDR3 DNA reads TGTGCCAGCAACCCCGGGACAGGGGGCGTCTATGGCTACACCTTC.

This clonotype came up once. A read error is possible here, since a much larger clone lies one base away. The gene calls are TRBV9 and TRBJ1-2; maybe TRBD1 (5 bases). V lost 0 bases, J lost 2 bases, and 11 bases lay in between. The germline CDR1 and CDR2 sequences are SGDLS and YYNGEE. The CDR3 length is 15 residues. The CDR3: CASSVAGAGNYGYTF. Here the CDR3 DNA reads TGTGCCAGCAGCGTAGCTGGGGCAGGGAACTATGGCTACACCTTC.

The table lists this clonotype with many counts. The chain recombines TRBV27 with TRBJ2-5, with 8 positions matching TRBD2. CDR1 is MNHEY and CDR2 is SMNVEV in the germline V gene (reference sequence). The CDR3 spans 13 residues. Losses at the gene ends were 6 bases for V and 1 base for J; bases not matched to a gene: 1. This CDR3 reads CASRTSAQETQYF. The CDR3 coding sequence is TGTGCCAGCAGGACTAGCGCCCAAGAGACCCAGTACTTC.

The V call is TRBV7-2, the J call TRBJ2-1; a possible D gene is TRBD2 (6 bases). V shed 0 bases and J shed 10 bases, with 16 bases lying between them. Looked up from germline, CDR1 is SGHTA and CDR2 is FQGNSA. The CDR3 contains 15 residues. The CDR3 DNA reads TGTGCCAGCAGCTTAGCAAGGGGAGCGGGTGACGAGCAGTTCTTC. It yields the protein CASSLARGAGDEQFF.

The table lists this clonotype with a few counts. The rearrangement uses TRBV30 and TRBJ2-3; 7 positions match TRBD2. Germline values: CDR1 GTSNPN, CDR2 SVGIG (reference sequence). The CDR3 length is 15 residues. The junction had 9 bases not matched to a gene; V was cut back by 1 base and J by 5 bases. In nucleotides, the CDR3 is TGTGCCTGGAGTGAGCTAGCGGTAACACTAGATACGCAGTATTTT. This gives the protein CAWSELAVTLDTQYF.

This clonotype was seen at least ten times. The chain couples TRBV7-9 to TRBJ2-3, with 7 bases matching TRBD1. The germline CDR1 and CDR2 sequences are SEHNR and FQNEAQ (reference sequence). This CDR3 comprises 16 residues. V shed 3 bases, J shed 0 bases, and the junction held 6 bases outside the gene matches. CDR3 coding DNA: TGTGCCAGCAGCTTTCCCCGGGACAGAAGCACAGATACGCAGTATTTT. Translating it yields CASSFPRDRSTDTQYF.

In this sample, this clonotype turned up many times. CDR3: CSAGLAGGAGELFF. Here the CDR3 DNA reads TGCAGTGCGGGACTAGCGGGAGGTGCCGGGGAGCTGTTTTTT. The V and J genes are TRBV20-1 and TRBJ2-2; 15 nucleotides match TRBD2. Germline V gives CDR1 DFQATT, CDR2 SNEGSKA (reference sequence). There are 14 residues in the CDR3. The trim removed 6 bases at V and 6 bases at J, leaving 2 bases unmatched.